The 27 T cell receptor beta chains listed next were all sequenced from one sample in a study of chemoradiotherapy in HPV16-positive cancers (dated 2022 in TCRdb). The library was built by means of the immunoSEQ multiplex PCR assay. In TCRdb, the immuneACCESS table is reduced to in-frame sequences with V and J assigned. These tables do not hold every clone; where another copy was compared, an unresolved V gene accounts for under half, and the others remain unexplained. In this sample the table shows approximately 10,000 clones, about four fifths of which occur a single time. The leading ten clones occupy around 2.8% of the sample. The input for sequencing was blood, taken from a patient who underwent chemoradiotherapy. The receptor set was obtained from a human donor with HPV-associated anogenital cancer.

The V and J genes are TRBV25-1 and TRBJ2-7; D is perhaps TRBD2 (5 bases). The germline CDR1 and CDR2 sequences are MGHDK and SYGVNS. The germline V and J ends were trimmed by 1 base and 2 bases, with 15 bases remaining between them. This CDR3 is built from 16 residues. The CDR3 here is CASSESVTRIAYEQYF. DNA for the CDR3: TGTGCCAGCAGTGAATCAGTAACTAGAATAGCCTACGAGCAGTACTTC.

The chain links TRBV19 to TRBJ2-5; weak D call: TRBD2 (6 bases). The ends were cut back, 2 bases at V and 5 bases at J, with 9 bases in the middle. Per the germline V gene, CDR1 is LNHDA and CDR2 is SQIVND (reference sequence). The CDR3 is 13 residues long. This CDR3 reads CASSIPRGETQYF. For the CDR3, the DNA is TGTGCCAGTAGTATACCCCGGGGGGAGACCCAGTACTTC.

The chain links TRBV2 to TRBJ2-5; D is perhaps TRBD1 (5 bases). The assigned J gene may be wrong: the sequence end matches TRBJ2-7 better. Germline CDR1 and CDR2: SNHLY and FYNNEI. CDR3 length equals 14 residues. For the CDR3, the DNA is TGTGCCAGCAGTGTCAGGGCCGAATCCTACGAGCAGTACTTC. It codes for CASSVRAESYEQYF.

The chain joins TRBV18 to TRBJ2-3, with D unresolved. The V end was cut by 2 bases, the J end by 1 base, with 4 bases between. Germline CDR1 reads KGHSH; CDR2 reads LQKENI. CDR3 length: 13 residues. The CDR3 sequence: CASSPGGTDTQYF. Written as DNA, the CDR3 is TGTGCCAGCTCACCAGGGGGCACAGATACGCAGTATTTT.

V gene TRBV2 combines with J gene TRBJ2-7, with D unresolved. The CDR3 spans 11 residues. V lost 8 bases, J lost 7 bases, and 12 bases lay in between. The germline CDR1 and CDR2 sequences are SNHLY and FYNNEI. The CDR3 reads CASRIKGEQYF. The CDR3 DNA reads as TGTGCCAGCCGAATTAAGGGAGAGCAGTACTTC.

The V and J genes are TRBV6-5 and TRBJ1-1; no definite D call. Germline values: CDR1 MNHEY, CDR2 SVGAGI. The CDR3 is made up of 13 amino acids. Trimming left V 7 bases short and J 6 bases short, with 15 bases between. The CDR3 region is CASTIRRKAEAFF. Written as DNA, the CDR3 is TGTGCCAGCACCATACGAAGGAAGGCTGAAGCTTTCTTT.

The DNA of the CDR3 is TGTGCCAGCAGCGTAAGGGTAGAGAGGGATGAGCAGTTCTTC. It specifies CASSVRVERDEQFF. V gene TRBV9 combines with J gene TRBJ2-1; D might be TRBD2 (5 bases). The germline gives CDR1 SGDLS, CDR2 YYNGEE. V lost 1 base to trimming and J lost 8 bases, with 13 bases between them. CDR3 length equals 14 residues.

The chain links TRBV29-1 to TRBJ1-1; TRBD1 aligns across 8 bases. V was clipped by 7 bases and J by 3 bases; unmatched bases: 13. Germline CDR1 and CDR2: SQVTM and ANQGSEA. The CDR3 is 15 amino acids. The CDR3 is CSATPGQALYTEAFF. Here the CDR3 DNA reads TGCAGCGCTACTCCGGGACAGGCCTTATACACTGAAGCTTTCTTT.

The genes are TRBV6-1 and TRBJ2-1, with D perhaps assigned TRBD1 or TRBD2 (5 bases each). Trimming cost V 6 bases and J 6 bases, with 12 bases left between them. Germline V lookup: CDR1 MNHNS, CDR2 SASEGT. CDR3 length: 13 residues. The CDR3 DNA sequence: TGTGCCAGCAGGGGGGACGGGGTCAATGAGCAGTTCTTC. Translating gives CASRGDGVNEQFF.

J is TRBJ1-1 and V is TRBV19; weak D call: TRBD1 (5 bases). The V end was cut by 3 bases, the J end by 6 bases, with 17 bases between. The CDR3 covers 15 residues. In germline, CDR1 is LNHDA, CDR2 SQIVND (reference sequence). The CDR3 nucleotides are TGTGCCAGTAGTATGGATGGGACCCCCAGGCCTGAAGCTTTCTTT. This sequence encodes CASSMDGTPRPEAFF. The full variable domain, in which reference TRBV19 and TRBJ1-1 provide the parts outside the CDR3, is DGGITQSPKYLFRKEGQNVTLSCEQNLNHDAMYWYRQDPGQGLRLIYYSQIVNDFQKGDIAEGYSVSREKKESFPLTVTSAQKNPTAFYLCASSMDGTPRPEAFFGQGTRLTVV.

The chain combines TRBV25-1 with TRBJ2-3; D is uncertain. Deletions cut 4 bases from V and 0 bases from J, with 17 bases between. CDR1 and CDR2 (germline): MGHDK, SYGVNS. The CDR3 consists of 17 residues. The CDR3 region has the DNA TGTGCCAGCAGTGGAGTCTCACGACACCATAGCACAGATACGCAGTATTTT. This encodes CASSGVSRHHSTDTQYF.

This clone was picked up one time. The CDR3 nucleotides read TGTGCCAGCAGCCCGTGGGGGGGCGGGCAGCCCCAGCATTTT. This translates into CASSPWGGGQPQHF. The chain has TRBV7-6 and TRBJ1-5; maybe TRBD1 (6 bases). CDR3 size: 14 residues. Trimming pared 5 bases from V and 7 bases from J, leaving 15 bases between. Per the germline V gene, CDR1 is SGHVS and CDR2 is FNYEAQ.

The table lists this clone with a few counts. Here the CDR3 DNA reads TGTGCCAGCGGTGCTGGACTAGCGGGGGCCGACCTCTCCTACAATGAGCAGTTCTTC. Protein product: CASGAGLAGADLSYNEQFF. The V gene is TRBV7-9, the J gene TRBJ2-1; 13 nucleotides line up with TRBD2. CDR1 and CDR2 (germline): SEHNR, FQNEAQ (reference sequence). This CDR3 contains 19 residues. With 8 bases clipped from V and 0 bases from J, the junction kept 13 bases outside the gene matches.

The V gene is TRBV12-5, the J gene TRBJ2-1; weak D call: TRBD2 (6 bases). The germline V gene has CDR1 LGHNT and CDR2 FRNRAP. Trimming removed 0 bases from V and 5 bases from J, with 14 bases in between. CDR3 length: 16 residues. CDR3 amino acids: CASGLVPAGRNNEQFF. The CDR3 nucleotides read TGTGCTAGTGGTTTGGTACCGGCAGGGAGGAACAATGAGCAGTTCTTC.

This clone is categorized as large. The chain links TRBV10-2 to TRBJ1-1, with D possibly TRBD1 on 5 matching bases. The CDR3 covers 14 residues. Looked up from germline, CDR1 is WSHSY and CDR2 is SAAADI. Trimming removed 2 bases at V and 2 bases at J, with 9 bases between. The DNA for the CDR3 is TGCGCCAGCAGTGAGGGGGGAGGAAACACTGAAGCTTTCTTT. It specifies CASSEGGGNTEAFF.

J is TRBJ2-7 and V is TRBV2, with D maybe TRBD2 (6 bases). This CDR3 region has 13 residues. Germline CDR1 reads SNHLY; CDR2 reads FYNNEI. Trimming took off 6 bases at V and 4 bases at J, with 13 bases between the two ends. The CDR3 spells CASRPGTGYEQYF. The CDR3 DNA follows: TGTGCCAGCAGGCCCGGGACTGGATACGAGCAGTACTTC.

V is TRBV10-3 and J is TRBJ1-5; D gene ambiguous. Germline loops: CDR1 ENHRY, CDR2 SYGVKD. Trimming removed 3 bases at V and 4 bases at J, with 10 bases between. The CDR3 consists of 14 residues. CDR3 nucleotide sequence: TGTGCCATCAGTGACCAGGACGGGAATCAGCCCCAGCATTTT. It yields the protein CAISDQDGNQPQHF.

The gene calls are TRBV10-2 and TRBJ2-7, with TRBD2 matching 8 bases. V shed 7 bases, J shed 2 bases, and the junction held 7 bases outside the gene matches. The CDR3 runs to 14 residues. Germline V lookup: CDR1 WSHSY, CDR2 SAAADI. The CDR3 is CASKLAGGAYEQYF. CDR3 nucleotide sequence: TGCGCCAGCAAATTGGCGGGGGGTGCCTACGAGCAGTACTTC.

The CDR3 DNA reads as TGTGCCAGCAGCGTAGGGGATCTGAGGACTGAAGCTTTCTTT. Its protein is CASSVGDLRTEAFF. The chain is built from TRBV9 and TRBJ1-1, with no clear D. Trimming shortened V by 0 bases and J by 5 bases, and 11 bases separated the two germline ends. The CDR3 has 14 residues. Germline values: CDR1 SGDLS, CDR2 YYNGEE.

The chain uses TRBV28 and TRBJ1-1; D may be TRBD1 (5 bases). The CDR3 loop spans 19 amino acids. Germline CDR1 and CDR2: MDHEN and SYDVKM. Trimming removed 5 bases at V and 3 bases at J, with 28 bases between. This chain's CDR3 is CASSLSRGFGTLWDTEAFF. CDR3 nucleotide sequence: TGTGCCAGCAGTCTAAGCCGGGGCTTTGGCACGTTGTGGGACACTGAAGCTTTCTTT.

The chain is built from TRBV10-1 and TRBJ2-5; the match to TRBD1 covers 7 bases. Germline CDR1 and CDR2: WNHNN and SYGVQD (reference sequence). The CDR3 contains 14 residues. Trimming took 5 bases from V and 5 from J; bases not matched to a gene: 8. Here the CDR3 DNA reads TGCGCCAGCAGTACTCTGAGGGGGCCCGAGACCCAGTACTTC. Translated, it gives CASSTLRGPETQYF.

The chain uses TRBV7-6 and TRBJ2-1; D not resolved. CDR3 length equals 12 residues. Germline V gene data show CDR1 as SGHVS and CDR2 as FNYEAQ. V shed 3 bases and J shed 5 bases, with 5 bases lying between them. In DNA form, the CDR3 reads TGTGCCAGCAGCTTGGGCGACAATGAGCAGTTCTTC. Residues: CASSLGDNEQFF.

V is TRBV7-9 and J is TRBJ2-1; D perhaps matches TRBD1 (6 bases). In germline, CDR1 is SEHNR, CDR2 FQNEAQ (reference sequence). The CDR3 is made up of 12 amino acids. V dropped 4 bases and J dropped 8 bases, with 9 bases sitting between them. CDR3 sequence (DNA): TGTGCCAGCAGCTCTACAGGGTATGAGCAGTTCTTC. Translating gives CASSSTGYEQFF.

CDR3 in DNA: TGTGCCAGCAGCGCGGGACAGGGGTGGGGCGACCTCTCCATGAACACTGAAGCTTTCTTT. It specifies CASSAGQGWGDLSMNTEAFF. The chain combines TRBV7-8 with TRBJ1-1; 10 nucleotides match TRBD1. Per the germline V gene, CDR1 is SGHVS and CDR2 is FQNEAQ. The CDR3 consists of 20 residues. Losses at the gene ends were 5 bases for V and 0 bases for J; bases not matched to a gene: 18.

The genes are TRBV9 and TRBJ1-2; TRBD1 matches at 10 bases. V lost 4 bases and J lost 8; bases outside the gene matches: 11. Germline V gene data show CDR1 as SGDLS and CDR2 as YYNGEE. The CDR3 has 15 amino acids. CDR3 residues: CASSTLTGGFGGYTF. The CDR3 DNA is TGTGCCAGCAGCACCTTGACAGGGGGCTTCGGGGGCTACACCTTC.

The chain couples TRBV7-9 to TRBJ2-1, with D perhaps matching TRBD2 (5 bases). This CDR3 region has 15 residues. V lost 5 bases, J lost 5 bases, and 16 bases lay in between. CDR1 is SEHNR, CDR2 FQNEAQ, per germline (reference sequence). The CDR3 DNA is TGTGCCAGCAGCCGCCTCCGGGAACTAAACAATGAGCAGTTCTTC. It yields the protein CASSRLRELNNEQFF. The full variable domain, completed using reference TRBV7-9 and TRBJ2-1, is DTGVSQNPRHKITKRGQNVTFRCDPISEHNRLYWYRQTLGQGPEFLTYFQNEAQLEKSRLLSDRFSAERPKGSFSTLEIQRTEQGDSAMYLCASSRLRELNNEQFFGPGTRLTVL.

The sample holds one count of this clone. V usage is TRBV10-2 and J usage is TRBJ1-1; D is possibly TRBD1 (5 bases). V shed 3 bases and J shed 6 bases, with 17 bases lying between them. The CDR3 totals 15 residues. Germline CDR1 WSHSY, CDR2 SAAADI. CDR3 sequence reads: CASSEFNSVGAEAFF. As DNA, the CDR3 is TGCGCCAGCAGTGAATTTAACTCCGTGGGGGCTGAAGCTTTCTTT.